The 15 T cell receptor beta chains below come from one sample, sequenced in a study of blood T cell repertoires in COVID-19. Sequencing used immunoSEQ multiplex PCR; TCRdb keeps in-frame clones, though not all of them. The sample shows about 220,000 clones, less than 90% of them seen only once. The sequenced sample consisted of peripheral blood. The source is a man aged 30 to 45 with active or convalescent COVID-19.

CDR3 sequence reads: CASSTTGEGYGYTF. In DNA, the CDR3 is TGTGCCAGCAGTACGACAGGGGAGGGCTATGGCTACACCTTC. This chain connects TRBV27 to TRBJ1-2, with TRBD1 identical over 8 bases. This CDR3 has 14 amino acids. The J segment lost 4 bases and the V segment lost 5 bases, leaving 6 bases of the junction unmatched. Germline CDR1 reads MNHEY; CDR2 reads SMNVEV (reference sequence).

Only a few counts were recorded for this clone. The chain employs TRBV9 and TRBJ1-2; no clear D. Trimming cost V 4 bases and J 8 bases, with 12 bases left between them. Germline CDR1 SGDLS, CDR2 YYNGEE. The CDR3 has 12 residues. The CDR3 spells CASSPWAQGYTF. In DNA form, the CDR3 reads TGTGCCAGCAGCCCCTGGGCCCAGGGCTACACCTTC.

V gene TRBV7-9 combines with J gene TRBJ1-5; a weak D match, TRBD1 (5 bases). The V gene's germline CDR1 is SEHNR and CDR2 FQNEAQ (reference sequence). Trimming stripped 7 bases from V and 5 bases from J, with 15 bases between. The length of the CDR3 is 14 residues. The CDR3 spells CASTRGGFDQPQHF. The CDR3 bases are TGTGCCAGCACTCGCGGGGGATTCGATCAGCCCCAGCATTTT.

In its sample, this clone was seen once. J is TRBJ2-4 and V is TRBV30, with a weak D call TRBD2 (8 bases). The CDR3 is 19 amino acids. Germline CDR1 GTSNPN, CDR2 SVGIG (reference sequence). V was cut by 0 bases and J by 2 bases, with 23 bases left in between. Here the CDR3 reads CAWSVSEGRGTRTKNIQYF. CDR3 DNA sequence: TGTGCCTGGAGTGTAAGTGAAGGCAGGGGGACTAGAACCAAAAACATTCAGTACTTC.

The V gene is TRBV27, the J gene TRBJ2-3; no firm D call. CDR3 length: 15 residues. Trimming shortened V by 6 bases and J by 0 bases, and 13 bases separated the two germline ends. The V gene's germline CDR1 is MNHEY and CDR2 SMNVEV (reference sequence). This chain's CDR3 is CASSRLSGSTDTQYF. CDR3 DNA sequence: TGTGCCAGCAGCCGACTGTCCGGGAGCACAGATACGCAGTATTTT.

J is TRBJ1-2 and V is TRBV4-1; no clear D gene. V lost 0 bases and J 4 bases, leaving 15 bases between the germline ends. This CDR3 contains 16 residues. CDR1 MGHRA and CDR2 YSYEKL come from the germline V gene. CDR3 sequence reads: CASSQEIEGLSYGYTF. The CDR3 region has the DNA TGCGCCAGCAGCCAAGAAATAGAGGGTTTAAGCTATGGCTACACCTTC.

V and J are TRBV30 and TRBJ2-1, with 9 nucleotides matching TRBD2. Germline V lookup: CDR1 GTSNPN, CDR2 SVGIG (reference sequence). The CDR3 sequence is 13 residues long. V shed 3 bases, J shed 4 bases, and the junction held 1 base outside the gene matches. The CDR3 bases are TGTGCCTGGAGGCGGGAGGGTTACAATGAGCAGTTCTTC. Its translation is CAWRREGYNEQFF.

The rearrangement joins TRBV12-3 or TRBV12-4 to TRBJ1-2; D is undetermined. The CDR3 has 11 amino acids. Trimming took 3 bases from V and 7 from J, leaving 6 bases between them. Here the CDR3 DNA reads TGTGCCAGCAGTTTGCGGGTTGGCTACACCTTC. Its translation is CASSLRVGYTF.

The V call is TRBV7-9, the J call TRBJ1-1; the D is unclear. The CDR3 length is 12 residues. Trimming left V 2 bases short and J 4 bases short, with 5 bases between. CDR1 is SEHNR, CDR2 FQNEAQ, per germline (reference sequence). CDR3 amino acids: CASSLTSTEAFF. The DNA of the CDR3 is TGTGCCAGCAGCTTAACTAGCACTGAAGCTTTCTTT.

The chain recombines TRBV9 with TRBJ2-5; 9 bases match TRBD2. V shed 1 base and J 2 bases; nucleotides not matched to a gene: 3. The CDR3 has 15 amino acids. The germline CDR1 and CDR2 sequences are SGDLS and YYNGEE. CDR3 in DNA: TGTGCCAGCAGCGTAATAGCGGGGGCACAAGAGACCCAGTACTTC. It translates to CASSVIAGAQETQYF.

The chain carries TRBV19 and TRBJ1-2; D might be TRBD1 (6 bases). V was trimmed by 5 bases and J by 7 bases, leaving 11 bases between them. The germline V gene has CDR1 LNHDA and CDR2 SQIVND (reference sequence). The CDR3 length is 12 residues. Here the CDR3 DNA reads TGTGCCAGTAGTGCACAGGGAGCTGGCTACACCTTC. Protein: CASSAQGAGYTF.

The chain employs TRBV4-1 and TRBJ2-5; 9 nucleotides agree with TRBD2. Germline loops: CDR1 MGHRA, CDR2 YSYEKL. CDR3 length: 17 amino acids. The ends lost 1 base at V and 4 bases at J; junction bases unmatched: 10. The CDR3 loop is CASSQASRGGALETQYF. As DNA, the CDR3 is TGCGCCAGCAGCCAAGCATCCCGCGGGGGGGCCCTAGAGACCCAGTACTTC.

V gene TRBV6-5 combines with J gene TRBJ2-5; D perhaps matches TRBD1 (5 bases). From germline, CDR1 is MNHEY and CDR2 SVGAGI. Trimming shortened V by 6 bases and J by 5 bases, and 16 bases separated the two germline ends. This CDR3 has 14 amino acids. CDR3 sequence (DNA): TGTGCCAGCAGCCGTGGGGCAGTCCTCGAGACCCAGTACTTC. Translating gives CASSRGAVLETQYF.

The V gene is TRBV5-4, the J gene TRBJ1-2; 7 bases are a match to TRBD1. The CDR3 runs to 13 residues. Germline trimming cut 2 bases from V and 8 bases from J; bases unmatched to any gene: 6. Per germline, CDR1 SGHNT and CDR2 YYREEE (reference sequence). This chain's CDR3 is CASSFNRGMGYTF. CDR3 coding DNA: TGTGCCAGCAGCTTCAACAGGGGAATGGGCTACACCTTC.

This clone occurred once. The CDR3 DNA is TGTGCCAGCAGCTTGGACAGGAATGAAGAGACCCAGTACTTC. The encoded protein is CASSLDRNEETQYF. The rearrangement uses TRBV11-2 and TRBJ2-5; TRBD1 matches 7 bases. The CDR3 runs to 14 residues. Germline V gene lookup returns CDR1 SGHAT and CDR2 FQNNGV. After removal of 3 bases from V and 3 bases from J, the junction contained 4 bases not matched to a gene.